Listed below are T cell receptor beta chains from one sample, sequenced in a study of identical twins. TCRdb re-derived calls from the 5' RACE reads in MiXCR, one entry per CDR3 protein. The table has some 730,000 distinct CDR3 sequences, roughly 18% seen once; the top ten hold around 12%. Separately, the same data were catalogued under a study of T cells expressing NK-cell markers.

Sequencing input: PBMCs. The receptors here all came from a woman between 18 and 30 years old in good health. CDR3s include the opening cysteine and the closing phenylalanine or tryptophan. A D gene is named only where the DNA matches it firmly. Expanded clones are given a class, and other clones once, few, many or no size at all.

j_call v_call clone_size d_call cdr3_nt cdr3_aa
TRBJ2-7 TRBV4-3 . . TGCGCCAGCAGCCAAGAGGGGAAGTACTCCTACGAGCAGTACTTC CASSQEGKYSYEQYF
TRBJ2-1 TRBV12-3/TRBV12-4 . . TGTGCCAGCAGGCTGAGGGGAGACTCCTACAATGAGCAGTTCTTC CASRLRGDSYNEQFF
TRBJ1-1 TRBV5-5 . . TGTGCCAGCAGCTCGGGTCGCGGAACTGAAGCTTTCTTT CASSSGRGTEAFF
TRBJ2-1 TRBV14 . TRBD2 TGTGCCAGCAGCCTGGTAGCGGGAGCCACTCTGTACAATGAGCAGTTCTTC CASSLVAGATLYNEQFF
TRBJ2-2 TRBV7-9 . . TGTGCCAGCAGCTTAGTGGGGCGGACCGGGGAGCTGTTTTTT CASSLVGRTGELFF
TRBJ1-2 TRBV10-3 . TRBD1 TGTGCCATCAAAAAGGGACAGGCCTACTATGGCTACACCTTC CAIKKGQAYYGYTF
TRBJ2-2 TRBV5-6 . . TGTGCCAGCAGCCCGGGACTCCTGAACACCGGGCTGCTTTTTTTT CASSPGLLNTGLLFF
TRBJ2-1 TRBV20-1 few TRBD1 TGCAGTGCTAGAGGTTTAGGGGACAGGGCCTACAATGAGCAGTTCTTC CSARGLGDRAYNEQFF
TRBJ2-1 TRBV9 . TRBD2 TGTGCCAGCAGCGTAGGGGGGGGGAAAAACAATGAGCAGTTCTTC CASSVGGGKNNEQFF
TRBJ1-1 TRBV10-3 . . TGTGCCATCAGTGAGGAGTTTCCCGCTGAAGCTTTCTTT CAISEEFPAEAFF
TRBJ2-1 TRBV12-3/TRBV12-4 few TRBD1 TGTGCCAGCAGGTTACAGGGGAGCTCCTACAATGAGCAGTTCTTC CASRLQGSSYNEQFF
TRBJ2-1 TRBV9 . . TGTGCCAGCAGCGTAGCTCCCCATAATGAGCAGTTCTTC CASSVAPHNEQFF
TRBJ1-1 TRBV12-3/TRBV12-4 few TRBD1 TGTGCCAGCAGTTTAGGGACAGGAGTGAGTTCGATAACTGAAGCTTTCTTT CASSLGTGVSSITEAFF
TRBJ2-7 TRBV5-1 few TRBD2 TGCGCCAGCGGTCTAGCGGGGTCTAGCTCCTACGAGCAGTACTTC CASGLAGSSSYEQYF
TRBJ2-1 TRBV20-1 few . TGCAGTGCTAGAGCGAGTCAGGACAATGAGCAGTTCTTC CSARASQDNEQFF
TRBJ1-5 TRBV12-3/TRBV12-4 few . TGTGCCAGCAGTTTAGGCGTTAGTTGGGGGGCAGGAGGACAGCCCCAGCATTTT CASSLGVSWGAGGQPQHF
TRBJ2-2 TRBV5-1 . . TGCGCCAGCAGCGAGGGATCAGGGGGGTTTCCCGGGGAGCTGTTTTTT CASSEGSGGFPGELFF
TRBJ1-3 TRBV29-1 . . TGCAGCGTTTTTACTGGAAACACCATATATTTT CSVFTGNTIYF
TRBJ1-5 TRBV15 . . TGTGCCACCAGCAGGACCGGCTCCAATCAGCCCCAGCATTTT CATSRTGSNQPQHF
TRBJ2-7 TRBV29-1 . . TGCAGCGTCCATAACGGCTACGAGCAGTACTTC CSVHNGYEQYF
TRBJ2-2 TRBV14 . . TGTGCCAGCAGCCACGGAAGTCCCGGGGAGCTGTTTTTT CASSHGSPGELFF
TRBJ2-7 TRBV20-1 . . TGCAGTGCAGGGGGTGTGTCCTCCTACGAGCAGTACTTC CSAGGVSSYEQYF
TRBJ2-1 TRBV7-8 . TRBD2 TGTGCCAGCGGTAGAGAGGGCGGGGGATACAATGAGCAGTTCTTC CASGREGGGYNEQFF
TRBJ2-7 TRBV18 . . TGTGCCAGCTCACCAGCCGGGGAGATGGAGCAGTACTTC CASSPAGEMEQYF
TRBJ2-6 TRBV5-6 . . TGTGCCAGCAGCTTTAGGGGGAACTCTGGGGCCAACGTCCTGACTTTC CASSFRGNSGANVLTF
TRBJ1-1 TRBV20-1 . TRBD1 TGCAGTGCTACCACTCTCGGGACAGCTAACACTGAAGCTTTCTTT CSATTLGTANTEAFF
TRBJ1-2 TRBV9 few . TGTGCCAGCAGCTCAAGAGACAACTATGGCTACACCTTC CASSSRDNYGYTF
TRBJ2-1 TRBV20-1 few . TGCAGTGCTAGCAATCCTACCAATGAGCAGTTCTTC CSASNPTNEQFF
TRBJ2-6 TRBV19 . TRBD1 TGTGCCAGTAGCTCAGCGGGACAGGGTTTAACCGGGGCCAACGTCCTGACTTTC CASSSAGQGLTGANVLTF
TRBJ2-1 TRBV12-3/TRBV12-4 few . TGTGCCAGCAGCACCAGGGGGGAATACAATGAGCAGTTCTTC CASSTRGEYNEQFF
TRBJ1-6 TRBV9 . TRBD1 TGTGCCAGCAGCGTAGGGCCAGGGGGTAATTCACCCCTCCACTTT CASSVGPGGNSPLHF
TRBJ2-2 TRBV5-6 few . TGTGCCAGCAGCTTACTGGTTTCCGAGCTGTTTTTT CASSLLVSELFF
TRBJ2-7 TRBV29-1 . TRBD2 TGCAGCTTGGGAGGGCCAGAGGGTCAGTACTTC CSLGGPEGQYF
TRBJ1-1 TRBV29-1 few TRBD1 TGCAGCGTTGAAGAGGGACAGGGGACTGAAGCTTTCTTT CSVEEGQGTEAFF
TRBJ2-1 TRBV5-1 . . TGCGCCAGCAGCCTAGGACTAAATGACGAGAATGAGCAGTTCTTC CASSLGLNDENEQFF
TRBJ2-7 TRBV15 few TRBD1 TGTGCCACCAGAGGCGGGACAGGGGAGTACGAGCAGTACTTC CATRGGTGEYEQYF
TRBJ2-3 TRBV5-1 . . TGCGCCAGCAGCTTAGGTAGGGGTCTAGATACGCAGTATTTT CASSLGRGLDTQYF
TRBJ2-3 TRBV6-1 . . TGTGCCAGCAGAGGGTACAGGGACCACACAGATACGCAGTATTTT CASRGYRDHTDTQYF
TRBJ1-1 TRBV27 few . TGTGCCAGCAGTAGCGGGCCGAAAACTGAAGCTTTCTTT CASSSGPKTEAFF
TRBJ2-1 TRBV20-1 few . TGCAGTGTTTCTAGGTCCCCCAGCTCCTACAATGAGCAGTTCTTC CSVSRSPSSYNEQFF
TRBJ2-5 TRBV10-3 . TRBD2 TGTGCCATCAGAGCAACTAGCGGGGGCGAAGAGACCCAGTACTTC CAIRATSGGEETQYF
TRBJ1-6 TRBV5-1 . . TGCGCCAGCCCGACAGGATCTACCCGGCCGGGCTTCCCCCTCCACTTT CASPTGSTRPGFPLHF
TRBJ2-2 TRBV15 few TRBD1 TGTGCCACCAGCAGAGTAGACAGGGACCTATACACCGGGGAGCTGTTTTTT CATSRVDRDLYTGELFF
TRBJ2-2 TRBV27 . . TGTGCCAGCAGTCCTACCTTGGTCAGAAGCAGTAGGACCGGGGAGCTGTTTTTT CASSPTLVRSSRTGELFF
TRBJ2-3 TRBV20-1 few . TGCAGTGCAATTTCCCTAGCGACTAGCACAGATACGCAGTATTTT CSAISLATSTDTQYF
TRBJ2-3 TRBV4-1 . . TGCGCCAGCAGCCAAGATCAGGAAGATACGCAGTATTTT CASSQDQEDTQYF